The 27 T cell receptor beta chains listed next were all sequenced from one sample in a study of synovial regulatory T cells in juvenile arthritis. The protocol was immunoSEQ multiplex PCR, while the TCRdb copy is restricted to in-frame clones and leaves out a portion. The listing records 9,500 to 10,000 clones. What was sequenced was Treg cells from blood. Sample subset: remaining (HLA-DR-negative) circulating blood Treg cells. The receptors were sampled from a donor younger than 30 with juvenile idiopathic arthritis.

This chain links TRBV12-5 with TRBJ1-3. Germline assignment: CDR1 LGHNT and CDR2 FRNRAP. This CDR3 spans 13 amino acids. No DNA accompanies this entry. This chain's CDR3 is CASGLAGGNTIYF.

This chain uses TRBV6-5 with TRBJ1-2; TCRdb lists TRBD1, though no DNA is available to test this call. Germline CDR1 is MNHEY and CDR2 is SVGAGI. CDR3 length: 14 residues. DNA was not recorded. CDR3 in amino acids: CASAAGTVHYGYTF.

The rearrangement joins TRBV5-8 to TRBJ1-6. The CDR3 extends over 12 amino acids. DNA is not recorded here. Germline assignment: CDR1 SGHTS and CDR2 YDEGEE. CDR3: CASSFLDSPLHF.

This chain links TRBV7-6 with TRBJ1-3; TCRdb reports TRBD1, a call that lacks DNA to check it against. The CDR3 runs to 15 residues. Only the protein is available. CDR1 and CDR2 (germline): SGHVS, FNYEAQ. This chain's CDR3 is CASSPGTGTGNTIYF.

This CDR3 is CASSQDSERTDTQYF. The chain combines TRBV4-3 with TRBJ2-3; the D gene TCRdb calls, TRBD2, cannot be checked with no DNA. Germline-derived CDR1 and CDR2 are LGHNA and YSLEER. This CDR3 region has 15 residues. DNA is not on record.

The rearrangement uses TRBV7-9 and TRBJ1-3; the D call from TCRdb, TRBD1, cannot be confirmed without DNA. This CDR3 comprises 14 residues. The record lacks a DNA sequence. Germline V gene lookup returns CDR1 SEHNR and CDR2 FQNEAQ (reference sequence). The CDR3 loop is CASRPGTEQNTIYF.

This chain links TRBV18 with TRBJ2-1. In germline, CDR1 is KGHSH, CDR2 LQKENI. The CDR3 has 12 residues. Nucleotide data are not available. The CDR3 spells CASSLGRNEQFF.

V is TRBV5-4 and J is TRBJ2-7; TCRdb gives TRBD1 as the D gene, but with no DNA this cannot be confirmed. The CDR3 covers 15 residues. No DNA was logged. The germline V gene encodes CDR1 SGHNT and CDR2 YYREEE (reference sequence). The CDR3: CASSWKGQGLYEQYF.

The rearrangement links TRBV21-1 to TRBJ2-2; TCRdb's D call of TRBD2 is untestable without DNA. TRBV21-1 is marked as a pseudogene. The CDR3 loop spans 12 amino acids. Nucleotide data are not available. This CDR3 reads CARRTNTGELFF.

This CDR3 is CASSGPRVVPYEQYF. V gene TRBV10-2 combines with J gene TRBJ2-7; TCRdb selects TRBD1, and the lack of DNA leaves this call unchecked. There are 15 residues in the CDR3. The nucleotide record is missing. Germline CDR1 reads WSHSY; CDR2 reads SAAADI.

The V gene is TRBV2, the J gene TRBJ1-1. Germline CDR1 is SNHLY and CDR2 is FYNNEI. CDR3 length equals 12 residues. The nucleotide record is missing. The CDR3 loop is CASRGGVTEAFF.

The rearrangement joins TRBV18 to TRBJ2-7; the TRBD1 assignment by TCRdb is unverifiable without DNA. CDR3 length equals 14 residues. No DNA sequence is on record. Germline V gene lookup returns CDR1 KGHSH and CDR2 LQKENI. The CDR3 sequence: CASSPPVNNYEQYF.

The genes are TRBV4-1 and TRBJ2-1; the D call of TRBD1 rests on TCRdb alone, since no DNA is present to check it. Germline CDR1 reads MGHRA; CDR2 reads YSYEKL. The CDR3 has 13 amino acids. DNA is not on record. CDR3 protein: CASSQDRTGNGFF.

CDR3 residues: CASSPGSYGYEQYF. The chain carries TRBV18 and TRBJ2-7; the D gene TCRdb calls, TRBD2, cannot be checked with no DNA. Germline loops: CDR1 KGHSH, CDR2 LQKENI. The CDR3 covers 14 residues. The DNA is not on file.

The chain couples TRBV7-2 to TRBJ1-3. This CDR3 contains 15 residues. The protein alone is recorded here. The V gene's germline CDR1 is SGHTA and CDR2 FQGNSA. The CDR3 loop is CASSRAGGEGNTIYF.

This chain links TRBV5-6 with TRBJ2-7; without DNA, the TCRdb call of TRBD2 cannot be checked. CDR1 and CDR2 (germline): SGHDT, YYEEEE. This CDR3 region has 15 residues. The protein alone is recorded here. CDR3 in amino acids: CASSYLAGGRYEQYF.

The chain recombines TRBV4-3 with TRBJ1-2; lacking DNA, the TRBD1 call made by TCRdb goes unchecked. CDR1 LGHNA and CDR2 YSLEER come from the germline V gene. The CDR3 consists of 15 residues. No DNA appears here. CDR3 loop: CASSQGPGQDYGYTF.

The gene calls are TRBV6-5 and TRBJ1-3. Germline CDR1 MNHEY, CDR2 SVGAGI. CDR3 length: 16 residues. This entry has no DNA. CDR3 loop: CASSSQLTSRGNTIYF.

The chain joins TRBV19 to TRBJ2-7; TCRdb reports TRBD1, a call that lacks DNA to check it against. This CDR3 comprises 12 residues. No DNA is recorded. Germline V gene data show CDR1 as LNHDA and CDR2 as SQIVND (reference sequence). The CDR3 here is CASSPHRGEQYF.

The rearrangement uses TRBV2 and TRBJ2-7; the TCRdb call, TRBD1, lacks DNA for checking. CDR3 length: 12 amino acids. No DNA sequence is on record. CDR1 SNHLY and CDR2 FYNNEI come from the germline V gene. The CDR3 sequence: CASSVQGYEQYF.

This sequence joins TRBV14 and TRBJ2-2. Germline loops: CDR1 SGHDN, CDR2 FVKESK. The CDR3 has 16 residues. Nucleotide data are not available. This chain's CDR3 is CASSLFFRERTGELFF. Based on the CDR3 plus reference TRBV14 and TRBJ2-2, the full variable domain is EAGVTQFPSHSVIEKGQTVTLRCDPISGHDNLYWYRRVMGKEIKFLLHFVKESKQDESGMPNNRFLAERTGGTYSTLKVQPAELEDSGVYFCASSLFFRERTGELFFGEGSRLTVL.

This rearrangement joins TRBV4-2 to TRBJ1-3; TCRdb lists TRBD1, though no DNA is available to test this call. Germline CDR1 is LGHNA and CDR2 is YNFKEQ. The CDR3 sequence is 15 residues long. DNA is not recorded here. CDR3 residues: CASSRPDRAGNTIYF.

This sequence joins TRBV5-6 and TRBJ2-7; there is no DNA to check the TCRdb D call of TRBD2. CDR3 size: 14 residues. DNA is not on record. The germline V gene has CDR1 SGHDT and CDR2 YYEEEE. The chain's CDR3 is CASSLAAPSGEQYF. Together with reference TRBV5-6 and TRBJ2-7, the CDR3 gives the full variable domain: DAGVTQSPTHLIKTRGQQVTLRCSPKSGHDTVSWYQQALGQGPQFIFQYYEEEERQRGNFPDRFSGHQFPNYSSELNVNALLLGDSALYLCASSLAAPSGEQYFGPGTRLTVT.

The V gene is TRBV4-3, the J gene TRBJ2-7; TCRdb returns TRBD1, unconfirmable since there is no DNA. This CDR3 is 13 amino acids long. No DNA appears here. Germline V lookup: CDR1 LGHNA, CDR2 YSLEER. CDR3 loop: CASSPATGYEQYF.

The chain combines TRBV4-1 with TRBJ1-6. Germline-derived CDR1 and CDR2 are MGHRA and YSYEKL. The CDR3 loop spans 14 amino acids. No nucleotide data were recorded. CDR3 region: CASSQEGRNSPLHF.

V gene TRBV4-3 combines with J gene TRBJ1-1. The germline V gene has CDR1 LGHNA and CDR2 YSLEER. CDR3 length: 14 residues. There is no recorded DNA. CDR3 loop: CASSHNLGNTEAFF.

The J gene is TRBJ2-7, the V gene TRBV10-3; the D call of TRBD1 rests on TCRdb alone, since no DNA is present to check it. This CDR3 has 13 residues. The entry carries no DNA sequence. From germline, CDR1 is ENHRY and CDR2 SYGVKD. Here the CDR3 reads CAISESDSYEQYF.